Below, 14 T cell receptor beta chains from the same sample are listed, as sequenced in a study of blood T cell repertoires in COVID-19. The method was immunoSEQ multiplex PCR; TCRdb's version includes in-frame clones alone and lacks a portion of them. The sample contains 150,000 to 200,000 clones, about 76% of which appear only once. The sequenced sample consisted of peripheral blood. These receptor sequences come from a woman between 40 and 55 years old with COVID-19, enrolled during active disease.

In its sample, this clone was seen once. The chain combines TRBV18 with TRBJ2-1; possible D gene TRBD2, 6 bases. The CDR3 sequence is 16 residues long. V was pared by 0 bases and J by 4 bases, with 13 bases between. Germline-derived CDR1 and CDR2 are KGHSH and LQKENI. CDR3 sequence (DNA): TGTGCCAGCTCACCACCTTCGAGAGCGGGTTACAATGAGCAGTTCTTC. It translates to CASSPPSRAGYNEQFF.

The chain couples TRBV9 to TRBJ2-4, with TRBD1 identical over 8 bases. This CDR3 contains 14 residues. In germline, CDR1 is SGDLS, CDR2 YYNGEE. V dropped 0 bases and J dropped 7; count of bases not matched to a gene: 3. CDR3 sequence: CASSVGQGNNIQYF. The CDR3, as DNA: TGTGCCAGCAGCGTAGGACAGGGGAACAACATTCAGTACTTC.

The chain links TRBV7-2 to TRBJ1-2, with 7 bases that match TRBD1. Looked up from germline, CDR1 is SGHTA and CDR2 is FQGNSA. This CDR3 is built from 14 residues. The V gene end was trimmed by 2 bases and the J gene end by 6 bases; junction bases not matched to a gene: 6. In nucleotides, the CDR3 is TGTGCCAGCAGCTTAACCGGGACAGTCGATGGCTACACCTTC. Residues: CASSLTGTVDGYTF.

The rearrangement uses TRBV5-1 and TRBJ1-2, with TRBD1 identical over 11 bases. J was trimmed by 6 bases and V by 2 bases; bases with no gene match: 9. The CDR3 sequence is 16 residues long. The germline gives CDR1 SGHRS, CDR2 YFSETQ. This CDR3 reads CASSLNPGQGEDGYTF. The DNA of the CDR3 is TGCGCCAGCAGCTTAAACCCGGGACAGGGGGAGGATGGCTACACCTTC.

The CDR3, as DNA: TGTGCCAGCAGTTTACTGGGGCAGGGAGAGACCCAGTACTTC. Its protein product is CASSLLGQGETQYF. The chain uses TRBV27 and TRBJ2-5; a weak D match, TRBD1 (5 bases). Trimming cost V 2 bases and J 4 bases, with 11 bases left between them. Germline lookup yields CDR1 MNHEY and CDR2 SMNVEV (reference sequence). The CDR3 totals 14 residues.

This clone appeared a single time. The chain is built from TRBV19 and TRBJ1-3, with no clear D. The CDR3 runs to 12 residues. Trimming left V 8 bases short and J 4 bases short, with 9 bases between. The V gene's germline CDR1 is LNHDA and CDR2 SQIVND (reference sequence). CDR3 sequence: CASRADGNTIYF. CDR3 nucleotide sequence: TGTGCCAGTCGAGCGGACGGAAACACCATATATTTT.

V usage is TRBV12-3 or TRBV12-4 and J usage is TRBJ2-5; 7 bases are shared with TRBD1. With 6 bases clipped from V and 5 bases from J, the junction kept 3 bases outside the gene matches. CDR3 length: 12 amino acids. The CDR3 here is CASRYRGETQYF. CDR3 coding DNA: TGTGCCAGCAGATACAGGGGTGAGACCCAGTACTTC.

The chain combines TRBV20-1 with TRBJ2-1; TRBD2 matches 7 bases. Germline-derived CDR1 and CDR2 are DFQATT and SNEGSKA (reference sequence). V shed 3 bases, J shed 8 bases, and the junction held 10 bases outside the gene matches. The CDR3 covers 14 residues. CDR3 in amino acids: CSASSGRARYEQFF. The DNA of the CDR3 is TGCAGTGCTAGTAGTGGGAGGGCCAGATATGAGCAGTTCTTC.

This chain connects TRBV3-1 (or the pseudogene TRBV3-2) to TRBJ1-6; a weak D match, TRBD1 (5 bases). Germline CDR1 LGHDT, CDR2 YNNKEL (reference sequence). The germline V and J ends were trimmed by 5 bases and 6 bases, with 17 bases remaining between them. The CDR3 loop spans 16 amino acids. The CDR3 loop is CASSTRGTAPNSPLHF. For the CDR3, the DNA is TGTGCCAGCAGCACCCGGGGGACGGCCCCTAATTCACCCCTCCACTTT.

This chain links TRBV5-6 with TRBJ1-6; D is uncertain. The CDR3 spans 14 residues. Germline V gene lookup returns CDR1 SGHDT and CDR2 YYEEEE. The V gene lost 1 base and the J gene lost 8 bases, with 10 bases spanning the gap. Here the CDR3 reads CASSLREIDSPLHF. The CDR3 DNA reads TGTGCCAGCAGCTTGCGGGAGATCGATTCACCCCTCCACTTT.

CDR3 protein: CAIRSPSTDTQYF. The CDR3 bases are TGTGCCATCAGAAGCCCTAGCACAGATACGCAGTATTTT. The chain uses TRBV10-3 and TRBJ2-3, with unresolved D. Germline-derived CDR1 and CDR2 are ENHRY and SYGVKD. The CDR3 length is 13 residues. Trimming shortened V by 6 bases and J by 0 bases, and 7 bases separated the two germline ends.

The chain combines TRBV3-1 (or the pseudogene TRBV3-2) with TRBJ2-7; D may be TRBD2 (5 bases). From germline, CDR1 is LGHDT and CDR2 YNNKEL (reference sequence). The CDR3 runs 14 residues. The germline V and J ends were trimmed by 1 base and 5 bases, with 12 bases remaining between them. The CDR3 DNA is TGTGCCAGCAGCCAAGGACGGGAAGACCACGAGCAGTACTTC. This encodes CASSQGREDHEQYF.

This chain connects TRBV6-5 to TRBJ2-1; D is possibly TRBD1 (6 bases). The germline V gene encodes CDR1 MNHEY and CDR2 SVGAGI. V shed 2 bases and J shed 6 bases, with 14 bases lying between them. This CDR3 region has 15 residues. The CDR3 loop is CASSYAGLGGNEQFF. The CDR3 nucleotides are TGTGCCAGCAGTTACGCAGGCCTAGGGGGCAATGAGCAGTTCTTC.

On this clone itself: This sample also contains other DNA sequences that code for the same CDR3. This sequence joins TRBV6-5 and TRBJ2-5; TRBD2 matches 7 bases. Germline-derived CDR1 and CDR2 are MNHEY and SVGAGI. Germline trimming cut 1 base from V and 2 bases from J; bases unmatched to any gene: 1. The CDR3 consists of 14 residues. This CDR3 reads CASSYYGGQETQYF. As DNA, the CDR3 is TGTGCCAGCAGTTACTACGGGGGGCAAGAGACCCAGTACTTC.